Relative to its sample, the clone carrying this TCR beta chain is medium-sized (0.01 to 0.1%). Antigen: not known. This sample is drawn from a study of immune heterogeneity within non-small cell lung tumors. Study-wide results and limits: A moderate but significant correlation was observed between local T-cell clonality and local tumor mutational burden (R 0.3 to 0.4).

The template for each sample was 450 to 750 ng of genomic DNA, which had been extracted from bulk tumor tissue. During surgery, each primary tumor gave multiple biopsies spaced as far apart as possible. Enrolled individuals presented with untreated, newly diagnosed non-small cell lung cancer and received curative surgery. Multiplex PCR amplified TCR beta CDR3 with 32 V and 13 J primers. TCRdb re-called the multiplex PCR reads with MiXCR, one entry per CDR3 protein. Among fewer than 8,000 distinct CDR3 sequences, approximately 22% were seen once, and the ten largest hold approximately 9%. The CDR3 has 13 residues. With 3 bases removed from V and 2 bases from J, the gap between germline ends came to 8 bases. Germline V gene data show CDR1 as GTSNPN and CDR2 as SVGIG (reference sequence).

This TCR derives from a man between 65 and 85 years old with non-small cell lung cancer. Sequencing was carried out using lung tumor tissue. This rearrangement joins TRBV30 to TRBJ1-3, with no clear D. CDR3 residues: CAWRVGTGNTIYF. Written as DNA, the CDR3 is TGTGCCTGGAGGGTCGGAACTGGAAACACCATATATTTT.